The 30 T cell receptor beta chains listed next were all sequenced from one sample in a study of T cells after yellow fever vaccination. Using its own MiXCR run on the 5' RACE reads, TCRdb lists one record per CDR3 protein. The sample comprises fewer than 400,000 distinct CDR3 sequences, about 6.2% of which are singletons, and approximately 16% rests with the top ten. Here the sequenced sample was PBMCs, taken 5 days after the yellow fever booster vaccination. These receptors were obtained from a man aged 25 to 40 who received the YFV17D yellow fever vaccine.

This clonotype came up many times. The chain uses TRBV11-2 and TRBJ2-3, with 9 bases aligning to TRBD2. Unmatched junction bases numbered 7, after V lost 3 bases and J lost 3 bases. From germline, CDR1 is SGHAT and CDR2 FQNNGV. This CDR3 is 16 amino acids long. The CDR3 here is CASSFVSGSGTDTQYF. The CDR3 DNA is TGTGCCAGCAGCTTTGTTAGCGGGAGTGGAACAGATACGCAGTATTTT.

This clonotype was picked up many times. The rearrangement uses TRBV5-5 and TRBJ2-5, with TRBD1 matching 7 bases. V lost 2 bases to trimming and J lost 3 bases; unmatched junction nucleotides: 1. The CDR3 runs to 13 residues. CDR1 and CDR2 from the germline V gene are SGHKS and YYEKEE (reference sequence). In nucleotides, the CDR3 is TGTGCCAGCAGCTTTACAGGGGAAGAGACCCAGTACTTC. This encodes CASSFTGEETQYF.

CDR3 protein: CASNDRVSSYNEQFF. The CDR3 region has the DNA TGTGCCAGCAACGACAGGGTGAGCTCCTACAATGAGCAGTTCTTC. The chain joins TRBV7-2 to TRBJ2-1; 7 bases align to TRBD1. Germline lookup yields CDR1 SGHTA and CDR2 FQGNSA. V lost 7 bases to trimming and J lost 0 bases; unmatched junction nucleotides: 6. The CDR3 length is 15 residues.

This sequence joins TRBV4-3 and TRBJ2-2; D is undetermined. V was shortened by 1 base and J by 0 bases, with 15 bases between the two germline ends. The CDR3 is made up of 18 amino acids. CDR1 is LGHNA and CDR2 is YSLEER in the germline V gene. The CDR3 DNA reads TGCGCCAGCAGCCAAGTGTTACCGAAGACCTCGAACACCGGGGAGCTGTTTTTT. Translated: CASSQVLPKTSNTGELFF.

This clonotype was observed a few times. V and J are TRBV7-3 and TRBJ1-6; TRBD1 aligns across 9 bases. CDR1 is SGHTA, CDR2 FQGTGA, per germline. After removal of 5 bases from V and 9 bases from J, the junction contained 5 bases not matched to a gene. CDR3 length: 14 residues. CDR3 residues: CASSPTGGLSPLHF. The CDR3 DNA is TGTGCCAGCAGCCCGACAGGGGGGCTTTCACCCCTCCACTTT.

Many counts were recorded for this clonotype. The chain links TRBV3-1 to TRBJ2-7, with 8 bases aligning to TRBD1. The CDR3 contains 15 residues. Trimming took 4 bases from V and 0 from J; bases not matched to a gene: 5. CDR1 and CDR2 (germline): LGHDT, YNNKEL (reference sequence). The DNA for the CDR3 is TGTGCCAGCAGCCTGCGACAGGGGAGCTCCTACGAGCAGTACTTC. It is translated as CASSLRQGSSYEQYF.

The chain joins TRBV20-1 to TRBJ2-1; TRBD2 matches at 9 bases. This CDR3 is built from 19 residues. CDR1 and CDR2 (germline): DFQATT, SNEGSKA (reference sequence). V lost 2 bases, J lost 6 bases, and 20 bases stayed unmatched. Here the CDR3 reads CSARPRLAAQSYRVNEQFF. CDR3 DNA: TGCAGTGCTAGACCCCGACTAGCGGCTCAATCGTACCGAGTCAATGAGCAGTTCTTC.

In its sample, this clonotype was seen many times. The V call is TRBV5-6, the J call TRBJ2-5; TRBD2 matches 11 bases. Germline CDR1 reads SGHDT; CDR2 reads YYEEEE. V lost 4 bases and J lost 7; bases outside the gene matches: 12. The CDR3 has 16 amino acids. The CDR3 DNA reads as TGTGCCAGCAGCCAGGGACTAGCGGCCAACGGGGGGACCCAGTACTTC. This encodes CASSQGLAANGGTQYF. Supplemented by reference TRBV5-6 and TRBJ2-5, the full variable domain reads DAGVTQSPTHLIKTRGQQVTLRCSPKSGHDTVSWYQQALGQGPQFIFQYYEEEERQRGNFPDRFSGHQFPNYSSELNVNALLLGDSALYLCASSQGLAANGGTQYFGPGTRLLVL.

This clonotype was recorded many times. The chain recombines TRBV7-9 with TRBJ2-3, with D possibly being TRBD2 (5 bases). The CDR3 spans 13 residues. The germline V gene encodes CDR1 SEHNR and CDR2 FQNEAQ (reference sequence). The ends were cut back, 0 bases at V and 6 bases at J, with 7 bases in the middle. The CDR3 spells CASSLAAVDTQYF. CDR3 in DNA: TGTGCCAGCAGCTTAGCAGCGGTGGATACGCAGTATTTT.

This clonotype turned up a few times. The chain employs TRBV25-1 and TRBJ2-3; weak D call: TRBD2 (6 bases). The CDR3 extends over 18 amino acids. Germline V gene lookup returns CDR1 MGHDK and CDR2 SYGVNS. Trimming cost V 2 bases and J 2 bases, with 20 bases left between them. CDR3 loop: CASSERGLGAGTTDTQYF. CDR3 bases: TGTGCCAGCAGTGAAAGAGGGCTCGGTGCGGGAACCACAGATACGCAGTATTTT.

The chain uses TRBV5-1 and TRBJ2-1; weak D call: TRBD1 (6 bases). V was shortened by 4 bases and J by 5 bases, with 10 bases between the two germline ends. CDR3 length: 13 residues. Germline V CDR1 and CDR2: SGHRS, YFSETQ. The CDR3 nucleotides read TGCGCCAGCAGCGTGGACAGACACAATGAGCAGTTCTTC. Its protein is CASSVDRHNEQFF.

J is TRBJ2-2 and V is TRBV12-3 or TRBV12-4; 9 nucleotides line up with TRBD2. The V segment lost 7 bases and the J segment 3 bases; nucleotides outside the gene matches: 3. This CDR3 comprises 14 residues. The CDR3 is CASTRTSDTGELFF. The CDR3 DNA is TGTGCCAGCACCAGGACTAGCGACACCGGGGAGCTGTTTTTT.

At least ten counts were recorded for this clonotype. The V call is TRBV4-2, the J call TRBJ2-5; 11 bases are shared with TRBD2. The CDR3 length is 18 residues. The germline CDR1 and CDR2 sequences are LGHNA and YNFKEQ. Trimming at V came to 0 bases and at J to 5 bases, leaving 11 bases not matched to a gene. The CDR3, as DNA: TGTGCCAGCAGCCAAGAAACTAGCGGGAGCGGGTTGTATGAGACCCAGTACTTC. This gives the protein CASSQETSGSGLYETQYF.

This clonotype was recorded many times. The chain combines TRBV12-3 or TRBV12-4 with TRBJ2-2; the D gene is possibly TRBD1 (6 bases). The CDR3 is 13 amino acids. V shed 6 bases and J shed 7 bases, with 12 bases lying between them. The CDR3 DNA sequence: TGTGCCAGCAGATCGGCAGGGGTCGGGGAGCTGTTTTTT. Protein sequence: CASRSAGVGELFF.

This clonotype has a count of ten or more. The V call is TRBV5-1, the J call TRBJ2-1; TRBD2 agrees at 11 bases. This CDR3 comprises 15 residues. The germline V gene encodes CDR1 SGHRS and CDR2 YFSETQ. V lost 5 bases, J lost 6 bases, and 7 bases stayed unmatched. This CDR3 reads CASRPLGTSGNEQFF. DNA for the CDR3: TGCGCCAGCAGACCCCTCGGGACTAGCGGCAATGAGCAGTTCTTC.

This clonotype was seen at least ten times. V usage is TRBV4-1 and J usage is TRBJ2-3; TRBD1 might be the D (6 bases). The CDR3 is made up of 15 amino acids. V lost 2 bases and J 0 bases, leaving 9 bases between the germline ends. The germline gives CDR1 MGHRA, CDR2 YSYEKL. CDR3 sequence (DNA): TGCGCCAGCAGCCAATACGGGACAAGCACAGATACGCAGTATTTT. Its translation: CASSQYGTSTDTQYF.

This clonotype was detected only a few times. The chain recombines TRBV18 with TRBJ2-4; D gene unclear. V lost 3 bases and J 0 bases, leaving 15 bases between the germline ends. The CDR3 consists of 17 residues. Germline V gene data show CDR1 as KGHSH and CDR2 as LQKENI. The CDR3 nucleotides read TGTGCCAGCTCACCGGCGATATTACCGGTAGCCAAAAACATTCAGTACTTC. It is translated as CASSPAILPVAKNIQYF.

This chain links TRBV13 with TRBJ2-7, with 7 positions matching TRBD2. The CDR3 extends over 16 amino acids. V trimming: 1 base; J trimming: 5 bases; junction bases outside the gene matches: 11. Germline assignment: CDR1 PRHDT and CDR2 FYEKMQ (reference sequence). In DNA, the CDR3 is TGTGCCAGCAGCTTAGCGGGTTCCGGGAGGAGCAACGAGCAGTACTTC. Translation: CASSLAGSGRSNEQYF.

This clonotype has at least ten counts. The V gene is TRBV5-1, the J gene TRBJ1-2, with D unresolved. Trimming removed 0 bases from V and 8 bases from J, with 11 bases in between. CDR3 length: 13 residues. From germline, CDR1 is SGHRS and CDR2 YFSETQ. The DNA of the CDR3 is TGCGCCAGCAGCTTGGAAGCAGCGCCGGGCTACACCTTC. Amino acid sequence: CASSLEAAPGYTF.

This clonotype was seen a handful of times. V gene TRBV20-1 combines with J gene TRBJ2-2; a possible D gene is TRBD2 (6 bases). Germline V gene sequence: CDR1 DFQATT, CDR2 SNEGSKA (reference sequence). Trimming took off 1 base at V and 2 bases at J, with 11 bases between the two ends. The CDR3 sequence is 15 residues long. This chain's CDR3 is CSARAVADNTGELFF. In nucleotides, the CDR3 is TGCAGTGCTAGAGCAGTAGCGGACAACACCGGGGAGCTGTTTTTT.

This clonotype has at least ten counts. V is TRBV5-4 and J is TRBJ2-3, with D perhaps matching TRBD2 (6 bases). Between the trimmed V and J ends, which lost 4 bases and 2 bases, there was a span of 14 bases. Germline CDR1 reads SGHNT; CDR2 reads YYREEE (reference sequence). CDR3 length: 15 residues. CDR3 nucleotides: TGTGCCAGCAGCGTGGGCGGACTATCCACAGATACGCAGTATTTT. Translated, it gives CASSVGGLSTDTQYF. The whole variable domain, remainder taken from reference TRBV5-4 and TRBJ2-3, is ETGVTQSPTHLIKTRGQQVTLRCSSQSGHNTVSWYQQALGQGPQFIFQYYREEENGRGNFPPRFSGLQFPNYSSELNVNALELDDSALYLCASSVGGLSTDTQYFGPGTRLTVL.

The table lists this clonotype with many counts. The junction departs from the called germline gene at one end, perhaps through a read error. The V call is TRBV5-5, the J call TRBJ2-1; D is unclear. The CDR3 covers 11 residues. The V gene's germline CDR1 is SGHKS and CDR2 YYEKEE (reference sequence). CDR3 nucleotides: TGTGCCAGCAGCTTGGGTATAGCTTGGATCTTC. As protein: CASSLGIAWIF. Full variable domain (remainder filled in from reference TRBV5-5 and TRBJ2-1): DAGVTQSPTHLIKTRGQQVTLRCSPISGHKSVSWYQQVLGQGPQFIFQYYEKEERGRGNFPDRFSARQFPNYSSELNVNALLLGDSALYLCASSLGIAWIFGPGTRLTVL.

This rearrangement joins TRBV20-1 to TRBJ2-3, with 14 bases lining up with TRBD2. Germline CDR1 is DFQATT and CDR2 is SNEGSKA (reference sequence). Unmatched junction bases numbered 17, after V lost 6 bases and J lost 6 bases. CDR3 length: 18 residues. The CDR3 region has the DNA TGCAGTGCGGATCTCGGGCGGGGACTAGCGGGAGCGACCGATACGCAGTATTTT. Encoded protein: CSADLGRGLAGATDTQYF.

The CDR3 DNA reads as TGCAGTGCTAGTATGGTAGCGGCAGCAGAGACCCAGTACTTC. This codes for CSASMVAAAETQYF. The chain recombines TRBV20-1 with TRBJ2-5; possibly TRBD2 for D (6 bases). The V end was cut by 3 bases, the J end by 4 bases, with 15 bases between. CDR1 and CDR2 (germline): DFQATT, SNEGSKA (reference sequence). The CDR3 covers 14 residues.

The sample holds many counts of this clonotype. Here the CDR3 DNA reads TGTGCCAGCAGGACAGGGACAGGAGACTCCTACGAGCAGTACTTC. The encoded protein is CASRTGTGDSYEQYF. The J gene is TRBJ2-7, the V gene TRBV6-2 or TRBV6-3; 8 bases fit TRBD1. This CDR3 is 15 amino acids long. V lost 6 bases, J lost 0 bases, and 7 bases stayed unmatched. Germline values: CDR1 MNHEY, CDR2 SVGEGT.

The genes are TRBV19 and TRBJ1-1; D is undetermined. The germline V and J ends were trimmed by 3 bases and 0 bases, with 11 bases remaining between them. From germline, CDR1 is LNHDA and CDR2 SQIVND (reference sequence). The CDR3 has 15 amino acids. Here the CDR3 DNA reads TGTGCCAGTAGTATTAGTCCCTACATGAACACTGAAGCTTTCTTT. It yields the protein CASSISPYMNTEAFF.

This clonotype was found a few times. The chain employs TRBV20-1 and TRBJ2-7; D may be TRBD2 (7 bases). Trimming removed 5 bases from V and 5 bases from J, with 16 bases in between. This CDR3 is 13 amino acids long. The germline V gene has CDR1 DFQATT and CDR2 SNEGSKA (reference sequence). The CDR3 nucleotides read TGCAGTGCTGAAGGGGGGGCGCGCGACGAGCAGTACTTC. Residues: CSAEGGARDEQYF.

J is TRBJ1-5 and V is TRBV7-2, with 7 bases fitting TRBD1. CDR3 length: 13 residues. Germline CDR1 and CDR2: SGHTA and FQGNSA. The junction had 1 base not matched to a gene; V was cut back by 3 bases and J by 5 bases. CDR3 DNA sequence: TGTGCCAGCAGCTTCGACAGGGATCAGCCCCAGCATTTT. It yields the protein CASSFDRDQPQHF.

This clonotype was recorded at least ten times. The chain links TRBV12-3 or TRBV12-4 to TRBJ1-5; TRBD1 might be the D (5 bases). CDR3 length: 17 amino acids. V lost 3 bases, J lost 0 bases, and 15 bases lay in between. CDR3 amino acids: CASSFKGSLSSNQPQHF. CDR3 in DNA: TGTGCCAGCAGTTTTAAGGGGTCCCTAAGTAGCAATCAGCCCCAGCATTTT.

This clonotype was recorded a few times. The V call is TRBV29-1, the J call TRBJ2-7, with 7 bases aligning to TRBD2. V gave up 5 bases and J gave up 5 bases; unmatched junction bases: 9. This CDR3 comprises 13 residues. Germline V gives CDR1 SQVTM, CDR2 ANQGSEA. CDR3 nucleotide sequence: TGCAGCGTTTGGGGCGGGAGCCTGAACGAGCAGTACTTC. Protein sequence: CSVWGGSLNEQYF.